These T cell receptor beta chains were read from a single sample in a study of blood T cell repertoires in COVID-19. Data came from immunoSEQ multiplex PCR; TCRdb stores just in-frame clones and leaves some out. The sample contains over 200,000 clones, 80% to 90% of which appear only once. The specimen was PBMCs or T cells enriched from blood (not recorded which). The receptor set was obtained from a man aged 25 to 40 who had recovered from COVID-19. Each CDR3 is given with its conserved first and last residue. The D gene is left open where the match is weak. Some rows mark clone size as missing; the rest say once, few, many or name a class of expanded clone.

d_call: TRBD2
j_call: TRBJ2-1
v_call: TRBV11-3
clone_size: .
cdr3_nt: TGTGCCAGCAGCTTAACGACTAGCGTCGACTTGTTCTTC
cdr3_aa: CASSLTTSVDLFF

d_call: TRBD2
j_call: TRBJ2-5
v_call: TRBV2
clone_size: .
cdr3_nt: TGTGCCAGCAGTGAGACTAGCGTGGTATGGGAGACCCAGTACTTC
cdr3_aa: CASSETSVVWETQYF

d_call: TRBD2
j_call: TRBJ2-7
v_call: TRBV28
clone_size: .
cdr3_nt: TGTGCCAGCAGTGATAGCGGGAGCCCCTACGAGCAGTACTTC
cdr3_aa: CASSDSGSPYEQYF

d_call: TRBD1
j_call: TRBJ1-4
v_call: TRBV7-2
clone_size: .
cdr3_nt: TGTGCCAGCAGCGTAGACAGGGGAAGAAATGAAAAACTGTTTTTT
cdr3_aa: CASSVDRGRNEKLFF

d_call: .
j_call: TRBJ2-7
v_call: TRBV30
clone_size: .
cdr3_nt: TGTGCCTGGGGGGGCACACTGAGCGAGCAGTACTTC
cdr3_aa: CAWGGTLSEQYF

d_call: .
j_call: TRBJ2-7
v_call: TRBV4-3
clone_size: .
cdr3_nt: TGCGCCAGCAGCCCAGGGGTCGTTAACGAGCAGTACTTC
cdr3_aa: CASSPGVVNEQYF

d_call: .
j_call: TRBJ1-5
v_call: TRBV24-1
clone_size: .
cdr3_nt: TGTGCCACCCAGGACAGCAGCAATCAGCCCCAGCATTTT
cdr3_aa: CATQDSSNQPQHF

d_call: TRBD2
j_call: TRBJ2-3
v_call: TRBV5-1
clone_size: .
cdr3_nt: TGCGCCAGCAGCTTGGACGGAACACTAGCGGGGTTGCACACAGATACGCAGTATTTT
cdr3_aa: CASSLDGTLAGLHTDTQYF

d_call: TRBD1
j_call: TRBJ2-2
v_call: TRBV9
clone_size: .
cdr3_nt: TGTGCCAGCAGCGTAACGGTTGGGACAGGATCGAACACCGGGGAGCTGTTTTTT
cdr3_aa: CASSVTVGTGSNTGELFF

d_call: TRBD2
j_call: TRBJ2-7
v_call: TRBV28
clone_size: .
cdr3_nt: TGTGCCAGCAAATTCGCCCTAGCGGGACCGGCCTACGAGCAGTACTTC
cdr3_aa: CASKFALAGPAYEQYF

d_call: TRBD1
j_call: TRBJ2-2
v_call: TRBV19
clone_size: .
cdr3_nt: TGTGCCAGTATTACTACCGGGACAGTGAACACCGGGGAGCTGTTTTTT
cdr3_aa: CASITTGTVNTGELFF

d_call: .
j_call: TRBJ2-6
v_call: TRBV30
clone_size: once
cdr3_nt: TGTGCCTGGAGTGCAACAGCCTCTGGGGCCAACGTCCTGACTTTC
cdr3_aa: CAWSATASGANVLTF

d_call: .
j_call: TRBJ2-2
v_call: TRBV4-2
clone_size: .
cdr3_nt: TGTGCCAGCAGCCAAGCCTGGACTGGGGCCGGGGAGCTGTTTTTT
cdr3_aa: CASSQAWTGAGELFF

d_call: TRBD1
j_call: TRBJ2-7
v_call: TRBV25-1
clone_size: .
cdr3_nt: TGTGCCAGCAGTGTGACAGGGAGCGAGCAGTACTTC
cdr3_aa: CASSVTGSEQYF

d_call: TRBD1
j_call: TRBJ2-7
v_call: TRBV5-8
clone_size: once
cdr3_nt: TGTGCCAGCAGCTTACCGGACAGGCGATACGAGCAGTACTTC
cdr3_aa: CASSLPDRRYEQYF

d_call: TRBD1
j_call: TRBJ1-5
v_call: TRBV6-2/TRBV6-3
clone_size: .
cdr3_nt: TGTGCCAGCAGTTACAAAAAAAAACGGGACAGGACCTCTTATAGCAATCAGCCCCAGCATTTT
cdr3_aa: CASSYKKKRDRTSYSNQPQHF

d_call: TRBD1
j_call: TRBJ2-2
v_call: TRBV9
clone_size: .
cdr3_nt: TGTGCCAGCAGCGCTGGTCGTCGGACAGGGGGCACCGGGGAGCTGTTTTTT
cdr3_aa: CASSAGRRTGGTGELFF

d_call: TRBD1
j_call: TRBJ2-7
v_call: TRBV9
clone_size: .
cdr3_nt: TGTGCCAGCAGCGTAGCCGGGACAGACTACGAGCAGTACTTC
cdr3_aa: CASSVAGTDYEQYF

d_call: .
j_call: TRBJ1-2
v_call: TRBV13
clone_size: .
cdr3_nt: TGTGCCAGCAGCTTTGTTCTGGACAGAAGATATGGCTACACCTTC
cdr3_aa: CASSFVLDRRYGYTF

d_call: .
j_call: TRBJ2-5
v_call: TRBV6-6
clone_size: .
cdr3_nt: TGTGCCAGCAGGACAACTAGATTCGGGGAGACCCAGTACTTC
cdr3_aa: CASRTTRFGETQYF

d_call: TRBD1
j_call: TRBJ2-5
v_call: TRBV15
clone_size: .
cdr3_nt: TGTGCCACCAGCAGAGATCTAGCAGGGGGAGAGACCCAGTACTTC
cdr3_aa: CATSRDLAGGETQYF

d_call: .
j_call: TRBJ2-7
v_call: TRBV4-1
clone_size: .
cdr3_nt: TGCGCCAGCAGCCAAGCAGGGGCCTACGAGCAGTACTTC
cdr3_aa: CASSQAGAYEQYF

d_call: TRBD2
j_call: TRBJ2-3
v_call: TRBV4-1
clone_size: .
cdr3_nt: TGCGCCAGCAGCCAAGTCTTGAGGACTAGCGGGGGAGATACGCAGTATTTT
cdr3_aa: CASSQVLRTSGGDTQYF

d_call: TRBD1
j_call: TRBJ2-7
v_call: TRBV16
clone_size: .
cdr3_nt: TGTGCCAGCAGCCCGCTACAGGGGACAGATTCCGAGCAGTACTTC
cdr3_aa: CASSPLQGTDSEQYF

d_call: .
j_call: TRBJ2-3
v_call: TRBV12-3/TRBV12-4
clone_size: .
cdr3_nt: TGTGCCAGCAATCCGACAGCACAGCAGTATTTT
cdr3_aa: CASNPTAQQYF

d_call: TRBD2
j_call: TRBJ2-1
v_call: TRBV18
clone_size: once
cdr3_nt: TGTGCCAGCTCAGTACTAGCGAGCTCCTACAATGAGCAGTTCTTC
cdr3_aa: CASSVLASSYNEQFF

d_call: .
j_call: TRBJ2-1
v_call: TRBV11-1
clone_size: .
cdr3_nt: TGTGCCAGCAGCTTAGACAGGGAGCAGTTCTTC
cdr3_aa: CASSLDREQFF

d_call: .
j_call: TRBJ2-7
v_call: TRBV6-1
clone_size: .
cdr3_nt: TGTGCCAGCAGTGAACAGGGTGCGGTGTACGAGCAGTACTTC
cdr3_aa: CASSEQGAVYEQYF

d_call: .
j_call: TRBJ2-7
v_call: TRBV4-3
clone_size: .
cdr3_nt: TGCGCCAGCAGCCGCGGAACGGGACTCAGCTCCTACGAGCAGTACTTC
cdr3_aa: CASSRGTGLSSYEQYF

d_call: TRBD1
j_call: TRBJ1-5
v_call: TRBV6-6
clone_size: .
cdr3_nt: TGTGCCAGCAGTTACTTCGACAGGGACAATCAGCCCCAGCATTTT
cdr3_aa: CASSYFDRDNQPQHF

d_call: TRBD2
j_call: TRBJ2-2
v_call: TRBV7-6
clone_size: once
cdr3_nt: TGTGCCAGCAGCTTCGTACCGACTAGCGGGACGACCGGGGAGCTGTTTTTT
cdr3_aa: CASSFVPTSGTTGELFF

d_call: TRBD1
j_call: TRBJ1-5
v_call: TRBV6-2/TRBV6-3
clone_size: .
cdr3_nt: TGTGCCAGCAGCCCCGGACAGGGAGGATTTCAGCCCCAGCATTTT
cdr3_aa: CASSPGQGGFQPQHF

d_call: .
j_call: TRBJ2-7
v_call: TRBV15
clone_size: once
cdr3_nt: TGTGCCACCAGCAGAGATCCTAGATACGAGCAGTACTTC
cdr3_aa: CATSRDPRYEQYF

d_call: .
j_call: TRBJ1-5
v_call: TRBV6-1
clone_size: .
cdr3_nt: TGTGCCAGCAGTGAACCGCCCTCGGGGGTGGGAGTAATTAGCAATCAGCCCCAGCATTTT
cdr3_aa: CASSEPPSGVGVISNQPQHF

d_call: .
j_call: TRBJ1-1
v_call: TRBV7-2
clone_size: .
cdr3_nt: TGTGCCAGCAGCTTACGGGCACAGGGCGGTGAAGCTTTCTTT
cdr3_aa: CASSLRAQGGEAFF

d_call: .
j_call: TRBJ2-5
v_call: TRBV19
clone_size: .
cdr3_nt: TGTGCCAGTAGTATAGATCCGCAGGGGGAGACCCAGTACTTC
cdr3_aa: CASSIDPQGETQYF

d_call: TRBD2
j_call: TRBJ2-5
v_call: TRBV4-1
clone_size: .
cdr3_nt: TGCGCCAGCAGCCAAGATCAGACTAGCGGGGGAGAGACCCAGTACTTC
cdr3_aa: CASSQDQTSGGETQYF

d_call: TRBD1
j_call: TRBJ1-2
v_call: TRBV30
clone_size: few
cdr3_nt: TGTGCCTGGGGGGGACAGGATAACTATGGCTACACCTTC
cdr3_aa: CAWGGQDNYGYTF

d_call: .
j_call: TRBJ1-2
v_call: TRBV28
clone_size: .
cdr3_nt: TGTGCCAGCAGTCCACCAGGGGCCACTAACTATGGCTACACCTTC
cdr3_aa: CASSPPGATNYGYTF

d_call: TRBD2
j_call: TRBJ2-3
v_call: TRBV19
clone_size: .
cdr3_nt: TGTGCCAGTAGTATCCACAGCGGGGGGGCAGATACGCAGTATTTT
cdr3_aa: CASSIHSGGADTQYF

d_call: TRBD2
j_call: TRBJ2-1
v_call: TRBV7-2
clone_size: .
cdr3_nt: TGTGCCAGCAGCTTAAATAAGCGGGAGGGCCTTATCAATGAGCAGTTCTTC
cdr3_aa: CASSLNKREGLINEQFF

d_call: TRBD1
j_call: TRBJ2-5
v_call: TRBV15
clone_size: .
cdr3_nt: TGTGCCACCAGCAACCACAGGGGTGAGACCCAGTACTTC
cdr3_aa: CATSNHRGETQYF

d_call: TRBD1
j_call: TRBJ2-7
v_call: TRBV13
clone_size: .
cdr3_nt: TGTGCCAGCAGCGTCGGGACAGGGGGGTCCTACGAGCAGTACTTC
cdr3_aa: CASSVGTGGSYEQYF